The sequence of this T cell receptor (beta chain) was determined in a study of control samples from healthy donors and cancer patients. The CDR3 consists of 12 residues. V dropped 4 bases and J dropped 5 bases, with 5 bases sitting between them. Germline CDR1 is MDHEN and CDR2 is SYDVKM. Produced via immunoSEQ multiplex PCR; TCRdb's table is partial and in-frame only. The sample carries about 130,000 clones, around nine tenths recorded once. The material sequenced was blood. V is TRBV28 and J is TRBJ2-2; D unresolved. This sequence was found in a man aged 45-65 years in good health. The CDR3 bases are TGTGCCAGCAGTTACCGGACCGGGGAGCTGTTTTTT. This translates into CASSYRTGELFF.